The sequence of this TCR beta chain was determined in a study of CD8+ T cells in alopecia areata (dated by TCRdb to 2017 to 2018). Regarding the study in general: The treated patients, all with moderate-to-severe alopecia areata, were enrolled in an open-label pilot trial of oral tofacitinib given at 5 to 10 mg twice daily. Tofacitinib was given for 6 to 18 months, followed by 6 months of follow-up off drug to assess delayed response and recurrence. In treated patients, disease severity was measured using the SALT score, which gives the percentage of scalp surface area affected. To study T cell clonal expansion in alopecia areata, the researchers applied high-throughput TCRbeta sequencing to both the C3H/HeJ mouse model and human patients. On the human side, TCRbeta sequencing was run on scalp tissue and on sorted CD4+ and CD8+ peripheral blood T cells from healthy controls and from alopecia areata patients with either patchy or totalis/universalis disease. Tofacitinib-treated patients had biopsies at baseline and at 4 and 24 weeks of treatment, with a later scalp biopsy in several patients. Scalp clonality was compared among normal scalp (n=4), patchy alopecia areata scalp (n=8), and alopecia totalis/universalis scalp (n=8). RNA was extracted with the PAXgene miRNA kit for fixed scalp, the miRNeasy kit for PBMCs, and the RNeasy kit for mouse skin. TCRbeta CDR3 regions were amplified by immunoSEQ multiplex PCR with 35 Vbeta forward and 13 Jbeta reverse primers.

Libraries came from the immunoSEQ multiplex PCR assay. RNA was extracted from all samples and reverse transcribed into cDNA, which served as template for TCR sequencing. SuperScript III was used to make first-strand cDNA, primed with a 2:1 mix of oligo-dT and random hexamers. Amplification bias was assessed with a synthetic immune receptor repertoire, and residual bias was removed computationally. The study's own analysis went as follows. Raw reads were preprocessed to remove errors, and CDR3 was defined according to IMGT conventions as the region from the conserved cysteine to phenylalanine. To get clonality, Shannon entropy was normalized by log2 of the number of productive unique TCRs and the result was subtracted from 1. Whether each scalp clone was CD4 or CD8 was inferred by checking scalp TCRbeta sequences against the CD4 and CD8 repertoires from sorted blood. In its TCRdb copy, this immuneACCESS table keeps in-frame sequences only and misses some clones. Where compared with another copy, unresolved V genes explain less than half of these, and the others have no known cause. Clone size and the V and J calls come from that table; the DNA yielded D and trimming. This sample is represented by around 19,000 clones; 50% to 75% of them were singletons. Around 8% of the sample lies in the top ten.

The time point label here, explained by the study, means: more than three weeks on oral tofacitinib. The meaning of the sample's treatment or condition label: oral pan-JAK inhibitor, 5-10 mg twice daily. Lesional scalp punch biopsies and peripheral blood were obtained from alopecia areata patients. Human scalp biopsies went straight into PAXgene tissue containers for immediate fixation. V loses 2 bases, J loses 13 bases, and the germline ends lie 9 bases apart. The germline V gene gives CDR1 as SGHAT and CDR2 as FQNNGV. CDR3 length: 12 amino acids, cysteine to phenylalanine. Of all the DNA, just the CDR3 is kept, 36 bases in frame from base 1. What the authors observed across the whole study: Unlike mouse skin, which is dominated by gammadelta T cells, normal human skin has resident alphabeta T cells that are also sequenced, and this complicates analysis of the scalp TCR repertoire. Tofacitinib significantly lowered scalp clonality and the number of expanded CD8+ clones among the top 100 scalp clones. Shared TCR sequences between patients were less evident than in mice, which may be partly attributable to HLA diversity in the patient population. During tofacitinib treatment, many expanded lesional clones remained in scalp and blood, and this persistence may partly explain relapse after treatment is stopped. Because the treated cohort was small and had only one nonresponder, larger studies are needed to examine links between baseline CD8+ expansion and response. Compared with normal scalp, lesional scalp, particularly in alopecia totalis/universalis, had higher clonality and more expanded CD8+ clones, which suggests antigenic drive.

About this clone: No antigen is known for it. There are no base qualities to consult, and no much larger clone falls within one base.

The TCR was taken from a human donor with alopecia areata. Rearrangement joined TRBV11-2 to TRBJ1-6; TRBD1 is perhaps the D gene, given 5 matching bases. The sequences come from skin, collected at week 4, from a patient treated with tofacitinib. The DNA reads as follows: TGTGCCAGCAGCTTATTCGAGGGGCCCCTCCACTTT. It encodes CASSLFEGPLHF.